The clone carrying this TCR beta chain was picked up a small number of times. No antigen is known for it. Germline V lookup: CDR1 SNHLY, CDR2 FYNNEI. This CDR3 spans 13 amino acids. The trim removed 3 bases at V and 4 bases at J, leaving 0 bases unmatched. The data are from a study of beta chain features in type 1 diabetes. Points from the study as a whole: Among type 1 diabetes patients, VDJ junctions had fewer insertions and more deletions. Shortening that was moderate but significant affected the TCRB CDR3s of Type 1 diabetes patients in all four CD4+ subsets. Sampled from patients, naive, central memory and Treg TCRB repertoires appeared more similar than those sampled from healthy donors.

Expressed TCRB transcripts were sequenced, since all the RNA that had been isolated was reverse transcribed. Here immunoSEQ multiplex PCR was the method, and the copy in TCRdb shows in-frame clones only, minus some. The repertoire holds fewer than 250,000 clones, with 7.5% to 10% as singletons. This clonotype originated in a woman aged 18 to 35 in good health. Sequencing used naive CD4+ T cells from blood. The rearrangement joins TRBV2 to TRBJ1-2, with 9 nucleotides matching TRBD1. Here the CDR3 reads CASSEDRGYGYTF. DNA of the CDR3: TGTGCCAGCAGTGAGGACAGGGGCTATGGCTACACCTTC.